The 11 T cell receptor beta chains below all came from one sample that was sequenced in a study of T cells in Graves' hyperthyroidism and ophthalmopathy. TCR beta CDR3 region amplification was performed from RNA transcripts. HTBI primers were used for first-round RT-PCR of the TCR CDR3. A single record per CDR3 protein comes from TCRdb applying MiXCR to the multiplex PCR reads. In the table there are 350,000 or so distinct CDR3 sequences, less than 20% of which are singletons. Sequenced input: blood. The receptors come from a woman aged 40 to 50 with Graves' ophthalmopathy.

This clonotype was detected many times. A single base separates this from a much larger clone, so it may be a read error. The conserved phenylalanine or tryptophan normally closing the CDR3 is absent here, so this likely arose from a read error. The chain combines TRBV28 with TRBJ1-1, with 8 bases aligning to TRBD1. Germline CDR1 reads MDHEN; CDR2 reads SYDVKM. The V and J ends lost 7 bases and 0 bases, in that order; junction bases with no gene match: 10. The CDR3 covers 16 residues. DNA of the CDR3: TGTGCCAGCATAAATCAGGGGGCCGGGCTGAACACTGAAGCTTTCCTT. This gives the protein CASINQGAGLNTEAFL.

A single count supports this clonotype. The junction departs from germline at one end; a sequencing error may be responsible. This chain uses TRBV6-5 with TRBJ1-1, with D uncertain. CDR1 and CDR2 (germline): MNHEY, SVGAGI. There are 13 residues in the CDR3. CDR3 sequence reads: CASSLKGNTEAYF. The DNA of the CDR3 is TGTGCCAGCAGTTTAAAAGGGAACACTGAAGCTTACTTT.

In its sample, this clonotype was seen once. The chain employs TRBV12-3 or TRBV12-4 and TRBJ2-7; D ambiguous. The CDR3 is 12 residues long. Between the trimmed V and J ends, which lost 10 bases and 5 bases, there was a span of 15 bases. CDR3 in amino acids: CATADFGDEQYF. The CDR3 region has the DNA TGTGCCACCGCGGATTTCGGTGACGAGCAGTACTTC.

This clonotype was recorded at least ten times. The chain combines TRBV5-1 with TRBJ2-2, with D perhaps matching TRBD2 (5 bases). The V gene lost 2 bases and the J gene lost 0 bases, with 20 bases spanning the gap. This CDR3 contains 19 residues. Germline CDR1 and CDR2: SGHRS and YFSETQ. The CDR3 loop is CASSFFLRSAATNTGELFF. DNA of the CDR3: TGCGCCAGCAGCTTCTTTTTAAGGTCAGCGGCAACGAACACCGGGGAGCTGTTTTTT.

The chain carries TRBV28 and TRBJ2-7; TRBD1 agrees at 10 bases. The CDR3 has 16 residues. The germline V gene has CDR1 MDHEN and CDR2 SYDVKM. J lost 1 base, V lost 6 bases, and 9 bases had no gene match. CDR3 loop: CASRPGTGVPSYEQYF. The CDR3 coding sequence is TGTGCCAGCAGACCAGGGACAGGGGTCCCTTCCTACGAGCAGTACTTC.

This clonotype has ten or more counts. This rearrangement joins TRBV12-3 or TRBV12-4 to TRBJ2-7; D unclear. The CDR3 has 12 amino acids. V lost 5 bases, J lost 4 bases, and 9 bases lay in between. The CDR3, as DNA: TGTGCCAGCAGTCCCACAGATTACGAGCAGTACTTC. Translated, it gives CASSPTDYEQYF.

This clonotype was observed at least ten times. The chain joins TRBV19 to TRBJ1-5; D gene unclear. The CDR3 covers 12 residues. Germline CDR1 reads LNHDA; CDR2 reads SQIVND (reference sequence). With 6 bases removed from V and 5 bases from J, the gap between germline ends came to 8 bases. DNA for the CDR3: TGTGCCAGTAGGGGCCCATATCAGCCCCAGCATTTT. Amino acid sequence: CASRGPYQPQHF.

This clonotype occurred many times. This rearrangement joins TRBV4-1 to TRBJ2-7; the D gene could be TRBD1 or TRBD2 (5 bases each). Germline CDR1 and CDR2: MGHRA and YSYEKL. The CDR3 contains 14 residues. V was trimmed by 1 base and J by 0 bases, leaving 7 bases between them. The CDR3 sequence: CASSQVGTSYEQYF. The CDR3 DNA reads TGCGCCAGCAGCCAAGTCGGGACCTCCTACGAGCAGTACTTC.

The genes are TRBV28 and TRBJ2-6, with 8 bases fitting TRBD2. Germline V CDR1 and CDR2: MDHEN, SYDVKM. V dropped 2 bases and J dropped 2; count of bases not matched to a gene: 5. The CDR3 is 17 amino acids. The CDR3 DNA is TGTGCCAGCAGTTTAAGAACGGGAGGGACTGGGGCCAACGTCCTGACTTTC. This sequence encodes CASSLRTGGTGANVLTF.

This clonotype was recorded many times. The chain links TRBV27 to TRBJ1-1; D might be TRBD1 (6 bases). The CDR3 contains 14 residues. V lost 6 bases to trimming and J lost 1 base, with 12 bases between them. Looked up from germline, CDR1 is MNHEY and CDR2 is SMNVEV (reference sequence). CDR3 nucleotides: TGTGCCAGCAGCAAGGGGGTTAGGAACACTGAAGCTTTCTTT. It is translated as CASSKGVRNTEAFF.

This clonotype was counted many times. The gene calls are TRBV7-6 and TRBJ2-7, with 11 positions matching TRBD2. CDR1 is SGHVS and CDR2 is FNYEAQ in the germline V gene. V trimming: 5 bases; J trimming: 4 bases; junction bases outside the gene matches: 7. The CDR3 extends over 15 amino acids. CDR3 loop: CASSPASGGLYEQYF. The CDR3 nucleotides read TGTGCCAGCAGCCCCGCTAGCGGGGGGCTTTACGAGCAGTACTTC.